This TCR beta chain is drawn from a study of shared clonotypes between healthy human individuals. With 0 bases clipped from V and 8 bases from J, the junction kept 3 bases outside the gene matches. CDR3 length: 13 residues. The germline V gene encodes CDR1 LGHNA and CDR2 YNFKEQ. Cells designated naive CD8 were CD45RO-negative and were positively selected for CCR7, with terminally differentiated effector memory CD45RA+ cells excluded. Sequencing used immunoSEQ multiplex PCR; TCRdb keeps in-frame clones, though not all of them. Among about 800,000 clones listed, around 96% were seen once. The rearrangement joins TRBV4-2 to TRBJ1-2; TRBD1 agrees at 7 bases. The TCR was taken from a man aged 25 to 40 in good health. The sequenced sample was naive CD8+ T cells sorted from blood. The CDR3 reads CASSQEGQSGYTF. In DNA form, the CDR3 reads TGTGCCAGCAGCCAAGAGGGACAGTCAGGCTACACCTTC.